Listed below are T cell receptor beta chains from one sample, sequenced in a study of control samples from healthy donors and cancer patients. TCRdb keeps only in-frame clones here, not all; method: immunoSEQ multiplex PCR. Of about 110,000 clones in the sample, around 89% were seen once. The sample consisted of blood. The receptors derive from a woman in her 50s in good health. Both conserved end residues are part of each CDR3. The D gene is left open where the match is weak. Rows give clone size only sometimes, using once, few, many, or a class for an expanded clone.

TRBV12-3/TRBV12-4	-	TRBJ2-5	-	CASSRTAKTQYF	TGTGCCAGCAGTCGGACAGCAAAGACCCAGTACTTC
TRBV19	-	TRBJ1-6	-	CASSIGQWGSPLHF	TGTGCCAGTAGTATCGGACAATGGGGATCACCCCTCCACTTT
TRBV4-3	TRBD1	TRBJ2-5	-	CASSRQQGTQETQYF	TGCGCCAGCAGCCGGCAACAGGGGACCCAAGAGACCCAGTACTTC
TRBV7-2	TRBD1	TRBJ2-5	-	CASSPRWDSQETQYF	TGTGCCAGCAGCCCGCGATGGGACAGTCAAGAGACCCAGTACTTC
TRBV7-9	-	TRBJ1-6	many	CASSFLQAGNSPLHF	TGTGCCAGCAGTTTCCTACAGGCGGGGAATTCACCCCTCCACTTT
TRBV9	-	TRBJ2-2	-	CASSVPELEVTGELFF	TGTGCCAGCAGCGTCCCAGAGTTAGAGGTCACCGGGGAGCTGTTTTTT
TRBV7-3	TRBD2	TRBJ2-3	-	CASSPRVSSGIRSSTDTQYF	TGTGCCAGCAGCCCCAGGGTGTCTAGCGGGATAAGATCTAGCACAGATACGCAGTATTTT
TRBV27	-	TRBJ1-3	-	CASSLGRSSGNTIYF	TGTGCCAGCAGTTTAGGCCGAAGCTCTGGAAACACCATATATTTT
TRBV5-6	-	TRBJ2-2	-	CASSLVAGELFF	TGTGCCAGCAGCTTGGTCGCCGGGGAGCTGTTTTTT
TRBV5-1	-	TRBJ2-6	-	CASRNSGANVLTF	TGCGCCAGCAGGAACTCTGGGGCCAACGTCCTGACTTTC
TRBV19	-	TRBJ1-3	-	CAAGNPENTIYF	TGTGCCGCGGGGAATCCTGAAAACACCATATATTTT
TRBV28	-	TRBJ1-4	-	CASSSAGGLSEKLFF	TGTGCCAGCAGTTCAGCGGGGGGGCTTAGTGAAAAACTGTTTTTT
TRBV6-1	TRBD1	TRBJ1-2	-	CASSEDRRGYGYTF	TGTGCCAGCAGTGAGGACAGGCGGGGCTATGGCTACACCTTC
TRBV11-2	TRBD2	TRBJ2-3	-	CASSLASGGLDTQYF	TGTGCCAGCAGCTTAGCTAGCGGGGGACTGGATACGCAGTATTTT
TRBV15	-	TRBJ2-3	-	CATSRDGQGGADTQYF	TGTGCCACCAGCAGAGATGGGCAGGGGGGGGCAGATACGCAGTATTTT